The 27 T cell receptor beta chains presented below share a single source sample, sequenced in a study of shared T cell receptors in the human thymus. Sequencing was performed with immunoSEQ multiplex PCR; in TCRdb, only in-frame clones are kept and a portion is missing. The repertoire consists of hundreds of thousands of clones, with over 75% occurring once and the leading ten covering about 0.011%. This same sample was also part of a study on human thymus T cells.

Sample: thymocytes. Every receptor here comes from a girl under three years old with a congenital heart defect.

This chain links TRBV11-1 with TRBJ2-3; possibly TRBD2 for D (6 bases). The CDR3 extends over 16 amino acids. Germline V gene lookup returns CDR1 SGHAT and CDR2 FQDESV (reference sequence). Trimming left V 4 bases short and J 3 bases short, with 17 bases between. The CDR3 sequence: CASSSPRGGGTDTQYF. In DNA form, the CDR3 reads TGTGCCAGCAGCTCCCCCCGGGGAGGAGGAACAGATACGCAGTATTTT.

The chain uses TRBV2 and TRBJ1-1; D possibly corresponds to TRBD1 (6 bases). The CDR3 is made up of 12 amino acids. V lost 10 bases and J lost 1, with 10 bases in between. CDR1 and CDR2 from the germline V gene are SNHLY and FYNNEI. The CDR3 DNA follows: TGTGCCAACCCACAGGGGAACACTGAAGCTTTCTTT. Translated, it gives CANPQGNTEAFF.

This clone was observed a few times. The J gene is TRBJ2-3, the V gene TRBV12-5; TRBD2 might be the D (6 bases). The CDR3 covers 20 residues. The ends were cut back, 0 bases at V and 11 bases at J, with 33 bases in the middle. CDR1 is LGHNT and CDR2 is FRNRAP in the germline V gene. CDR3 sequence reads: CASGLVPKVEGRSSRGVQYF. The CDR3 region has the DNA TGTGCTAGTGGTTTGGTACCTAAAGTCGAGGGGAGGTCGTCTCGGGGAGTGCAGTATTTT.

This chain links TRBV2 with TRBJ1-2; D possibly corresponds to TRBD1 (5 bases). The CDR3 is 17 amino acids. Germline V lookup: CDR1 SNHLY, CDR2 FYNNEI. Trimming removed 9 bases from V and 6 bases from J, with 29 bases in between. CDR3 amino acids: CARKGNNAPTGRHGYTF. DNA for the CDR3: TGTGCCAGAAAAGGGAATAACGCTCCAACAGGACGACATGGCTACACCTTC. Looking up the rest from reference TRBV2 and TRBJ1-2 gives the full variable domain: EPEVTQTPSHQVTQMGQEVILRCVPISNHLYFYWYRQILGQKVEFLVSFYNNEISEKSEIFDDQFSVERPDGSNFTLKIRSTKLEDSAMYFCARKGNNAPTGRHGYTFGSGTRLTVV.

The V and J genes are TRBV6-6 and TRBJ1-1; the match to TRBD1 covers 7 bases. CDR1 MNHNY and CDR2 SVGAGI come from the germline V gene (reference sequence). V dropped 4 bases and J dropped 1; count of bases not matched to a gene: 9. This CDR3 has 16 residues. DNA for the CDR3: TGTGCCAGCAGTTCCCCCCGACAGGGACCGAACACTGAAGCTTTCTTT. It is translated as CASSSPRQGPNTEAFF.

The chain has TRBV11-2 and TRBJ2-1; no clear D. Germline loops: CDR1 SGHAT, CDR2 FQNNGV. Trimming cost V 2 bases and J 8 bases, with 10 bases left between them. The CDR3 length is 13 residues. The CDR3 reads CASSLLGRDEQFF. The CDR3 bases are TGTGCCAGCAGCTTATTAGGTCGGGATGAGCAGTTCTTC.

V usage is TRBV12-5 and J usage is TRBJ2-3; D uncertain. Germline V gene sequence: CDR1 LGHNT, CDR2 FRNRAP. The V gene lost 6 bases and the J gene lost 6 bases, with 10 bases spanning the gap. The CDR3 contains 12 residues. CDR3 protein: CASGEFTDTQYF. CDR3 in DNA: TGTGCTAGTGGAGAGTTTACTGATACGCAGTATTTT.

This chain joins TRBV6-1 and TRBJ2-3; tentatively, D is TRBD1 (6 bases). The CDR3 spans 15 residues. Trimming took 6 bases from V and 9 from J, leaving 22 bases between them. The germline V gene has CDR1 MNHNS and CDR2 SASEGT. DNA of the CDR3: TGTGCCAGCAGGGAGACAGGCGCGGTTCGGCGAACGCAGTATTTT. Translation gives CASRETGAVRRTQYF.

CDR3: CAGRYTGMTGYTF. The CDR3 DNA is TGTGCCGGACGTTACACAGGGATGACTGGCTACACCTTC. This chain uses TRBV6-5 with TRBJ1-2, with D tentatively TRBD1 (6 bases). The V gene lost 11 bases and the J gene lost 7 bases, with 20 bases spanning the gap. This CDR3 comprises 13 residues. Germline V lookup: CDR1 MNHEY, CDR2 SVGAGI.

This chain links TRBV10-3 with TRBJ1-2, with D perhaps matching TRBD1 (6 bases). The V and J ends lost 3 bases and 0 bases respectively, with 20 bases between them. CDR1 is ENHRY and CDR2 is SYGVKD in the germline V gene. This CDR3 spans 18 amino acids. The chain's CDR3 is CAISDGKGTYPPNYGYTF. CDR3 sequence (DNA): TGTGCCATCAGTGACGGAAAGGGGACATATCCGCCTAACTATGGCTACACCTTC.

This clone came up a few times. The rearrangement joins TRBV6-5 to TRBJ1-1; D gene unclear. V was clipped by 2 bases and J by 4 bases, with 11 bases between them. The CDR3 sequence is 14 residues long. Looked up from germline, CDR1 is MNHEY and CDR2 is SVGAGI. The CDR3 reads CASSYISGFTEAFF. The CDR3 nucleotides read TGTGCCAGCAGTTACATCTCCGGGTTCACTGAAGCTTTCTTT.

The chain couples TRBV6-5 to TRBJ1-5; D possibly corresponds to TRBD1 (6 bases). This CDR3 comprises 15 residues. Looked up from germline, CDR1 is MNHEY and CDR2 is SVGAGI. V gave up 5 bases and J gave up 4 bases, with 15 bases separating them. The CDR3 DNA sequence: TGTGCCAGCAGTCCCGCAGACAGGAAAAATCAGCCCCAGCATTTT. This codes for CASSPADRKNQPQHF.

The chain links TRBV5-6 to TRBJ2-4; tentative D call: TRBD2 (6 bases). Germline CDR1 reads SGHDT; CDR2 reads YYEEEE. The CDR3 is 15 amino acids. Trimming removed 6 bases at V and 8 bases at J, with 21 bases between. The CDR3 spells CASTSRDPRRDIQYF. CDR3 sequence (DNA): TGTGCCAGCACCAGCCGGGACCCCAGGAGGGACATTCAGTACTTC.

The chain recombines TRBV7-2 with TRBJ1-2; tentatively, D is TRBD1 (5 bases). Germline loops: CDR1 SGHTA, CDR2 FQGNSA. V was trimmed by 5 bases and J by 8 bases, leaving 21 bases between them. The CDR3 has 15 residues. CDR3 bases: TGTGCCAGCAGCCCCAGGCAGGGTAGGCTGGGAGGCTACACCTTC. Its protein is CASSPRQGRLGGYTF.

This chain uses TRBV5-6 with TRBJ1-2, with D perhaps matching TRBD1 (5 bases). Germline V lookup: CDR1 SGHDT, CDR2 YYEEEE. V lost 1 base, J lost 6 bases, and 16 bases lay in between. The CDR3 is 15 residues long. The CDR3 loop reads CASSLLFVRDDGYTF. CDR3 coding DNA: TGTGCCAGCAGCTTGTTATTCGTCAGGGATGATGGCTACACCTTC.

The chain is built from TRBV16 and TRBJ1-1, with D tentatively TRBD1 (5 bases). With 3 bases removed from V and 0 bases from J, the gap between germline ends came to 17 bases. Germline V CDR1 and CDR2: KGHSY, FQNENV. This CDR3 region has 17 residues. Written as DNA, the CDR3 is TGTGCCAGCAGCCACTCCGGGGGAGCATTGTTGAACACTGAAGCTTTCTTT. Its protein is CASSHSGGALLNTEAFF.

This clone occurred once. The rearrangement uses TRBV7-2 and TRBJ1-1, with 8 bases lining up with TRBD1. The CDR3 is 15 residues long. From germline, CDR1 is SGHTA and CDR2 FQGNSA. The J segment lost 1 base and the V segment lost 4 bases, leaving 5 bases of the junction unmatched. In nucleotides, the CDR3 is TGTGCCAGCAGCTCCACAGGGGGACGGAACACTGAAGCTTTCTTT. It is translated as CASSSTGGRNTEAFF.

V is TRBV9 and J is TRBJ2-5; the D gene is possibly TRBD1 (6 bases). The length of the CDR3 is 15 residues. Germline V lookup: CDR1 SGDLS, CDR2 YYNGEE. V was clipped by 3 bases and J by 0 bases, with 12 bases between them. The CDR3 spells CASSGSGQDQETQYF. DNA for the CDR3: TGTGCCAGCAGCGGCTCGGGACAAGACCAAGAGACCCAGTACTTC.

The CDR3 bases are TGTGCCAGCAGTTACGGTGGGCCGGGGGAGACCCAGTACTTC. Translated, it gives CASSYGGPGETQYF. The V and J genes are TRBV27 and TRBJ2-5, with a possible D match to TRBD2 (5 bases). CDR3 length: 14 residues. Germline CDR1 is MNHEY and CDR2 is SMNVEV (reference sequence). V was trimmed by 4 bases and J by 5 bases, leaving 14 bases between them.

This chain uses TRBV19 with TRBJ1-2; D unclear. Between the trimmed V and J ends, which lost 1 base and 1 base, there was a span of 16 bases. This CDR3 is built from 17 residues. Germline CDR1 reads LNHDA; CDR2 reads SQIVND (reference sequence). The CDR3 loop reads CASSIGIRGENNYGYTF. The CDR3 region has the DNA TGTGCCAGTAGTATAGGAATACGGGGTGAAAATAACTATGGCTACACCTTC.

J is TRBJ1-5 and V is TRBV5-6; possible D gene TRBD1, 5 bases. Germline V gene sequence: CDR1 SGHDT, CDR2 YYEEEE. The germline V and J ends were trimmed by 2 bases and 6 bases, with 21 bases remaining between them. This CDR3 is built from 17 residues. For the CDR3, the DNA is TGTGCCAGCAGCTTAAAACCGAAGGGGAAGGGATTTCAGCCCCAGCATTTT. This codes for CASSLKPKGKGFQPQHF.

The sample holds a few counts of this clone. This chain links TRBV7-2 with TRBJ2-7; D remains ambiguous. Between the trimmed V and J ends, which lost 1 base and 2 bases, there was a span of 12 bases. The CDR3 consists of 15 residues. Germline V lookup: CDR1 SGHTA, CDR2 FQGNSA. The CDR3 sequence: CASSLGVQVAYEQYF. Written as DNA, the CDR3 is TGTGCCAGCAGCTTAGGGGTGCAGGTCGCCTACGAGCAGTACTTC.

The rearrangement uses TRBV6-6 and TRBJ1-2; D is possibly TRBD1 (6 bases). The CDR3 totals 13 residues. Looked up from germline, CDR1 is MNHNY and CDR2 is SVGAGI (reference sequence). The V and J ends lost 4 bases and 7 bases respectively, with 13 bases between them. The CDR3, as DNA: TGTGCCAGCAGTTTGGGGCACAGGGTTGGCTACACCTTC. It encodes CASSLGHRVGYTF.

The J gene is TRBJ2-1, the V gene TRBV4-3; 7 nucleotides line up with TRBD2. The germline CDR1 and CDR2 sequences are LGHNA and YSLEER. V lost 1 base to trimming and J lost 6 bases; unmatched junction nucleotides: 6. The CDR3 consists of 15 residues. For the CDR3, the DNA is TGCGCCAGCAGCCAAGTCCGGGGGGAAGCCAATGAGCAGTTCTTC. This codes for CASSQVRGEANEQFF.

In this sample, this clone turned up once. This chain uses TRBV7-8 with TRBJ2-7, with D perhaps TRBD2 (6 bases). The CDR3 loop spans 11 amino acids. Germline V CDR1 and CDR2: SGHVS, FQNEAQ. Trimming took 5 bases from V and 7 from J, leaving 9 bases between them. CDR3 loop: CASSDRGEQYF. The CDR3 DNA reads TGTGCCAGCAGCGACCGGGGGGAGCAGTACTTC.

This sequence joins TRBV9 and TRBJ2-1, with D possibly matching TRBD2 (7 bases). V dropped 0 bases and J dropped 6 bases, with 19 bases sitting between them. CDR3 size: 17 residues. Germline CDR1 and CDR2: SGDLS and YYNGEE. The CDR3 nucleotides read TGTGCCAGCAGCGTAGGTGGTTGGGGGGGCCCAGCCAATGAGCAGTTCTTC. This gives the protein CASSVGGWGGPANEQFF.

The chain combines TRBV29-1 with TRBJ1-1; D is unclear. The CDR3 is made up of 13 amino acids. From germline, CDR1 is SQVTM and CDR2 ANQGSEA. V was trimmed by 2 bases and J by 0 bases, leaving 7 bases between them. CDR3 DNA sequence: TGCAGCGTTGAACAAAAAATGAACACTGAAGCTTTCTTT. It is translated as CSVEQKMNTEAFF.